These 18 T cell receptor beta chains share one sample of origin, sequenced in a study of blood T cell repertoires in COVID-19. This table comes from immunoSEQ multiplex PCR, and its TCRdb copy is limited to in-frame clones, with some not included. The sample includes approximately 230,000 clones, 75% to 95% of them seen just once. Material: PBMCs or T cells enriched from blood (not recorded which). These receptor sequences come from a woman younger than 35 who had recovered from COVID-19.

The V call is TRBV11-2, the J call TRBJ2-1; weak D call: TRBD1 (6 bases). The length of the CDR3 is 15 residues. V dropped 1 base and J dropped 12 bases, with 19 bases sitting between them. Per the germline V gene, CDR1 is SGHAT and CDR2 is FQNNGV. CDR3 in amino acids: CASSLGVRQVLGQFF. The CDR3 DNA reads as TGTGCCAGCAGCTTAGGAGTCAGACAGGTACTTGGGCAGTTCTTC.

The chain employs TRBV29-1 and TRBJ2-1; TRBD2 matches at 11 bases. This CDR3 is built from 16 residues. The junction had 9 bases not matched to a gene; V was cut back by 0 bases and J by 8 bases. Germline V CDR1 and CDR2: SQVTM, ANQGSEA. The CDR3 DNA follows: TGCAGCGTTGAAGACAAAACTAGCGGGGGAGTCCATGAGCAGTTCTTC. Protein: CSVEDKTSGGVHEQFF.

This clone was observed once. This chain uses TRBV7-6 with TRBJ2-7; 8 nucleotides agree with TRBD2. J was trimmed by 1 base and V by 5 bases; bases with no gene match: 7. CDR3 length equals 15 residues. Germline CDR1 is SGHVS and CDR2 is FNYEAQ. The CDR3 DNA reads TGTGCCAGCAGCCCCAGCGGGAGTTCTTCCTACGAGCAGTACTTC. This translates into CASSPSGSSSYEQYF.

V and J are TRBV9 and TRBJ1-2; maybe TRBD1 (6 bases). CDR1 and CDR2 (germline): SGDLS, YYNGEE. The V and J ends lost 3 bases and 4 bases respectively, with 16 bases between them. The CDR3 length is 15 residues. The CDR3 is CASSAQGGRGYGYTF. DNA of the CDR3: TGTGCCAGCAGCGCGCAAGGAGGCAGGGGCTATGGCTACACCTTC.

The chain combines TRBV5-1 with TRBJ1-2; 7 bases are shared with TRBD1. CDR1 is SGHRS and CDR2 is YFSETQ in the germline V gene. The V and J ends lost 3 bases and 4 bases, in that order; junction bases with no gene match: 6. This CDR3 spans 14 amino acids. The CDR3 nucleotides read TGCGCCAGCAGCTCACCGGGACAGCTCTATGGCTACACCTTC. It codes for CASSSPGQLYGYTF.

Here the CDR3 reads CASSSHSARDTEAFF. Written as DNA, the CDR3 is TGTGCCAGCAGCTCTCACAGCGCGAGGGACACTGAAGCTTTCTTT. This sequence joins TRBV7-3 and TRBJ1-1; no reliable D call. Per germline, CDR1 SGHTA and CDR2 FQGTGA. V lost 4 bases and J 3 bases, leaving 15 bases between the germline ends. The CDR3 sequence is 15 residues long.

CDR3 DNA sequence: TGTGCCAGCAGCGTAGATCCCCACAGGGGTGGCTACACCTTC. Amino acids: CASSVDPHRGGYTF. This sequence joins TRBV9 and TRBJ1-2; 7 nucleotides line up with TRBD1. The CDR3 contains 14 residues. Germline CDR1 and CDR2: SGDLS and YYNGEE. J was trimmed by 7 bases and V by 0 bases; bases with no gene match: 6.

The V and J genes are TRBV7-2 and TRBJ2-7; TRBD1 might be the D (6 bases). The germline V and J ends were trimmed by 0 bases and 3 bases, with 12 bases remaining between them. The CDR3 length is 15 residues. Germline-derived CDR1 and CDR2 are SGHTA and FQGNSA. The CDR3 here is CASSLAGDKYYEQYF. In DNA, the CDR3 is TGTGCCAGCAGCTTAGCGGGGGACAAATACTACGAGCAGTACTTC. Complete variable domain (other parts from reference TRBV7-2 and TRBJ2-7): GAGVSQSPSNKVTEKGKDVELRCDPISGHTALYWYRQSLGQGLEFLIYFQGNSAPDKSGLPSDRFSAERTGGSVSTLTIQRTQQEDSAVYLCASSLAGDKYYEQYFGPGTRLTVT.

The V call is TRBV9, the J call TRBJ2-1; D may be TRBD1 (6 bases). Looked up from germline, CDR1 is SGDLS and CDR2 is YYNGEE. The CDR3 is 12 residues long. V dropped 0 bases and J dropped 10 bases, with 8 bases sitting between them. The CDR3 nucleotides read TGTGCCAGCAGCGTAGCGAGGGGGGAGCAGTTCTTC. Translation: CASSVARGEQFF.

The rearrangement joins TRBV11-3 to TRBJ2-2; TRBD2 is a possible D gene (6 bases). This CDR3 has 15 residues. Per the germline V gene, CDR1 is SGHNT and CDR2 is YENEEA. V lost 0 bases and J 5 bases, leaving 10 bases between the germline ends. CDR3 sequence (DNA): TGTGCCAGCAGCTTAGAAGGAGGGGTGACCGGGGAGCTGTTTTTT. Its translation: CASSLEGGVTGELFF.

The chain recombines TRBV9 with TRBJ1-2, with a possible D match to TRBD1 (6 bases). The CDR3 covers 12 residues. Germline lookup yields CDR1 SGDLS and CDR2 YYNGEE. Trimming cost V 7 bases and J 8 bases, with 15 bases left between them. CDR3 residues: CASGFGGRGYTF. The CDR3, as DNA: TGTGCCAGCGGTTTCGGGGGGCGAGGCTACACCTTC.

V and J are TRBV20-1 and TRBJ1-2; D ambiguous. Germline CDR1 and CDR2: DFQATT and SNEGSKA (reference sequence). The CDR3 length is 11 residues. Trimming took 4 bases from V and 8 from J, leaving 11 bases between them. The DNA for the CDR3 is TGCAGTGCTACCGACACTCAGGGCTACACCTTC. Its translation: CSATDTQGYTF.

This sequence joins TRBV19 and TRBJ1-1; the D gene is possibly TRBD1 (6 bases). The germline V and J ends were trimmed by 6 bases and 2 bases, with 16 bases remaining between them. This CDR3 has 15 residues. CDR1 LNHDA and CDR2 SQIVND come from the germline V gene (reference sequence). The CDR3 spells CASRTGTLRNTEAFF. CDR3 in DNA: TGTGCCAGTAGAACAGGGACGCTTCGCAACACTGAAGCTTTCTTT.

V is TRBV2 and J is TRBJ1-2, with 7 bases matching TRBD1. J lost 6 bases, V lost 4 bases, and 8 bases had no gene match. The CDR3 has 14 amino acids. CDR1 is SNHLY and CDR2 is FYNNEI in the germline V gene. CDR3 amino acids: CASSGQGQRDGYTF. The CDR3 DNA sequence: TGTGCCAGCAGTGGACAGGGCCAGAGGGATGGCTACACCTTC.

V usage is TRBV25-1 and J usage is TRBJ1-2; the D is unclear. The V gene lost 7 bases and the J gene lost 0 bases, with 15 bases spanning the gap. The CDR3 covers 15 residues. CDR1 and CDR2 (germline): MGHDK, SYGVNS. The CDR3 reads CASTGSSAANYGYTF. The CDR3 bases are TGTGCCAGCACAGGATCCTCCGCCGCTAACTATGGCTACACCTTC.

V and J are TRBV24-1 and TRBJ2-6; 8 nucleotides align to TRBD1. CDR1 KGHDR and CDR2 SFDVKD come from the germline V gene. J was trimmed by 0 bases and V by 6 bases; bases with no gene match: 6. CDR3 length equals 17 residues. The CDR3 region is CATSYPTGVSGANVLTF. The CDR3 DNA reads as TGTGCCACCAGTTATCCGACAGGGGTCTCTGGGGCCAACGTCCTGACTTTC.

This chain connects TRBV6-5 to TRBJ2-5, with 7 bases matching TRBD1. After removal of 7 bases from V and 4 bases from J, the junction contained 9 bases not matched to a gene. The CDR3 sequence is 14 residues long. The V gene's germline CDR1 is MNHEY and CDR2 SVGAGI. CDR3 region: CASTPDRALETQYF. The CDR3 DNA reads as TGTGCCAGCACCCCTGACAGGGCCCTAGAGACCCAGTACTTC.

The gene calls are TRBV5-1 and TRBJ1-1; 9 bases agree with TRBD1. The CDR3 covers 15 residues. Per germline, CDR1 SGHRS and CDR2 YFSETQ. Trimming removed 3 bases from V and 5 bases from J; junction bases left unmatched: 8. CDR3 nucleotide sequence: TGCGCCAGCAGCTATAGGACAGGGGCGAATACTGAAGCTTTCTTT. Amino acids: CASSYRTGANTEAFF.